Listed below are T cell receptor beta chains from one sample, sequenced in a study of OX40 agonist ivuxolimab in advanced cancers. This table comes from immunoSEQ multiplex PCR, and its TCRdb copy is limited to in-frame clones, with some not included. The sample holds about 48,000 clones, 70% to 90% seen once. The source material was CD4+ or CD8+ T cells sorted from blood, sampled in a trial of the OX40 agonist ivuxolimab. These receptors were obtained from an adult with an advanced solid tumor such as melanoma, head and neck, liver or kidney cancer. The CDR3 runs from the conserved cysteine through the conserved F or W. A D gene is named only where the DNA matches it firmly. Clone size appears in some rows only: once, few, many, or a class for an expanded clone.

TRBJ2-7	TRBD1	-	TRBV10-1	TGCGCCAGCAGATCGGGACAGGGAGGCGAGCAGTACTTC	CASRSGQGGEQYF
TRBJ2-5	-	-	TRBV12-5	TGTGCTAGTGCCAGATCCCGGGACACACTCCAAGAGACCCAGTACTTC	CASARSRDTLQETQYF
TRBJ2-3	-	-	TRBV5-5	TGTGCCAGCAGCATGACTATTAGCACAGATACGCAGTATTTT	CASSMTISTDTQYF
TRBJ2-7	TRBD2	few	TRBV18	TGTGCCAGCTCACCACCGGGGACTAGCGCGGTCTACGAGCAGTACTTC	CASSPPGTSAVYEQYF
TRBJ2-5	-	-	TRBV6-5	TGTGCCAGCAGTGGACAGCCACAAGAGACCCAGTACTTC	CASSGQPQETQYF
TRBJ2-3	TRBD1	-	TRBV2	TGTGCCAGCAGATCGGGGAGATTCGTCCCGGGACAGGGCACAGATACGCAGTATTTT	CASRSGRFVPGQGTDTQYF
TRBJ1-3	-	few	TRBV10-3	TGTGCCATCAGTGGGACAAACTCTGGAAACACCATATATTTT	CAISGTNSGNTIYF
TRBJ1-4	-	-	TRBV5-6	TGTGCCAGCAGCTTGTGGGACTCTAATGAAAAACTGTTTTTT	CASSLWDSNEKLFF
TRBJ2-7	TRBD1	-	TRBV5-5	TGTGCCAGCAGCTTGGACCGGGACAGGGGGCGCGGAAAGCAGTACTTC	CASSLDRDRGRGKQYF
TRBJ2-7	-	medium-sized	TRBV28	TGTGCCAGCAGTTTGGGACACTCCTACGAGCAGTACTTC	CASSLGHSYEQYF
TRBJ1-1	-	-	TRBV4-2	TGTGCCAGCAGCCTAACGTCCCGGACAAGGATACAAGAGAACACTGAAGCTTTCTTT	CASSLTSRTRIQENTEAFF
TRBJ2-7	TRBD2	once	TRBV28	TGTGCCAGTCGAGTTCGCACTGGACTAGCGGGGCGCTACGAGCAGTACTTC	CASRVRTGLAGRYEQYF
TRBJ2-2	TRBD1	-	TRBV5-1	TGCGCCAGCAACAACCCACCCGGGACAGGGGATAACACCGGGGAGCTGTTTTTT	CASNNPPGTGDNTGELFF
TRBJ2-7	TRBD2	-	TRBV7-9	TGTGCCAGCAGCTACTACCGGGAGGCATTCCACGAGCAGTACTTC	CASSYYREAFHEQYF
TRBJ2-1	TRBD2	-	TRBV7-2	TGTGCCAGCAGCTTAGGGGGACTAGCGGGAGTAAATGAGCAGTTCTTC	CASSLGGLAGVNEQFF
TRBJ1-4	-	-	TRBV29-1	TGCAGCGTTACGAGGCGATCTAATGAAAAACTGTTTTTT	CSVTRRSNEKLFF
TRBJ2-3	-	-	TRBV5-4	TGTGCCAGCAGCTCAGTAGGGGGGCTGGATACGCAGTATTTT	CASSSVGGLDTQYF
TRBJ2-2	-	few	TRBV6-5	TGTGCCAGCAGTTACGACCAGGACACCGGGGAGCTGTTTTTT	CASSYDQDTGELFF
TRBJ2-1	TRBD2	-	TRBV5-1	TGCGCCAGCAGCTTGGGGACTAGCGGGATCAATGAGCAGTTCTTC	CASSLGTSGINEQFF
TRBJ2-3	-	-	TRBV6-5	TGTGCCAGCAGTTACAGTGGGAGGTCGCAGTATTTT	CASSYSGRSQYF
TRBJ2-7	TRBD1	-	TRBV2	TGTGCCAGCAGTGACAGGGGGATTCCCCCCTACGAGCAGTACTTC	CASSDRGIPPYEQYF
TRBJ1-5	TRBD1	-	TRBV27	TGTGCCAGCAGCCCACAGGGGGCTCATCAGCCCCAGCATTTT	CASSPQGAHQPQHF
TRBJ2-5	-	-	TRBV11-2	TGTGCCAGCAGCCTCAATCCCCTTGGAGAGACCCAGTACTTC	CASSLNPLGETQYF
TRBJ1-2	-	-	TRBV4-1	TGCGCCAGCAGCCAAGAACGCAGTATCAACCTCTACACCTTC	CASSQERSINLYTF
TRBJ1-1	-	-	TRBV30	TGTGCCGGGCACGGGGTAGGAGCTTTCTTT	CAGHGVGAFF
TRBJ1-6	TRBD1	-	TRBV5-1	TGCGCCAGCAGCTTGAGACAGGGACCCAATTCACCCCTCCACTTT	CASSLRQGPNSPLHF
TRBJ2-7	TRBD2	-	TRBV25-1	TGTGCCAGCAGGGGACCCCCGGCGCGGGAGAACGTTGACGAGCAGTACTTC	CASRGPPARENVDEQYF
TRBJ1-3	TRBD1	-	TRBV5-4	TGTGCCAGCAGCTTGTATGGGACAGGGCTAAACACCATATATTTT	CASSLYGTGLNTIYF
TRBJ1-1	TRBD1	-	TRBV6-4	TGTGCCAGCAGGCCGGACAGGGTGGCCACTGAAGCTTTCTTT	CASRPDRVATEAFF
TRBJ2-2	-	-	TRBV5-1	TGCGCCAGCAGCTTGGATTTGGGAACCGGGGAGCTGTTTTTT	CASSLDLGTGELFF
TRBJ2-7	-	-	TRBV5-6	TGTGCCAGCAGTTATAGAGGCGGGACCCACGAGCAGTACTTC	CASSYRGGTHEQYF